One T cell receptor (beta chain) is described in this entry. The data stem from a study of blood T cell repertoires in COVID-19. Authors' methods: It was from reference gene primer amplification that nucleated cell counts were estimated. Here immunoSEQ multiplex PCR was the method, and the copy in TCRdb shows in-frame clones only, minus some. From that table come the V and J calls and clone size; the DNA was used to work out D and trimming. The table lists some 150,000 clones, 84% of them singletons. All exposed participants met a person with COVID-19 within 2 weeks before entering the study. In germline, CDR1 is WNHNN, CDR2 SYGVQD (reference sequence). Trimming shortened V by 5 bases and J by 6 bases, and 13 bases separated the two germline ends. This CDR3 spans 13 amino acids.

The sequenced sample was PBMCs or T cells enriched from blood (not recorded which). This clonotype was obtained from a woman between 50 and 59 years old who had been exposed to COVID-19. The rearrangement joins TRBV10-1 to TRBJ1-2; possible D gene TRBD1, 5 bases. The CDR3 DNA is TGCGCCAGCAGTCAAGACAGATCTAATGGCTACACCTTC. Protein: CASSQDRSNGYTF.